The 16 T cell receptor beta chains reported below all come from one sample, sequenced in a study of CD8 T cells in ankylosing spondylitis. Each CDR3 protein gets one entry after TCRdb re-called the 5' RACE reads with MiXCR. This table holds approximately 250,000 distinct CDR3 sequences, more than 20% found once. The sequenced material came from blood, either unsorted or a sorted T cell fraction (not recorded which). The receptors originated from a male donor with ankylosing spondylitis or in good health (not recorded which).

The CDR3 bases are TGTGCCATCAGTTTAGGACAGGGAGGCCAGGAGACCCAGTACTTC. This encodes CAISLGQGGQETQYF. This sequence joins TRBV10-3 and TRBJ2-5; TRBD1 matches 8 bases. J lost 5 bases, V lost 5 bases, and 10 bases had no gene match. CDR3 size: 15 residues. Germline V gene data show CDR1 as ENHRY and CDR2 as SYGVKD.

The J gene is TRBJ1-2, the V gene TRBV12-3 or TRBV12-4, with a weak D call TRBD1 (6 bases). Trimming took 6 bases from V and 8 from J, leaving 16 bases between them. This CDR3 is built from 13 residues. DNA of the CDR3: TGTGCCAGCAGGTTACAGGGAACTGGCGGCTACACCTTC. Protein sequence: CASRLQGTGGYTF.

This chain joins TRBV20-1 and TRBJ2-5; possibly TRBD1 for D (6 bases). The V end was cut by 5 bases, the J end by 3 bases, with 16 bases between. CDR1 is DFQATT and CDR2 is SNEGSKA in the germline V gene (reference sequence). This CDR3 comprises 14 residues. The CDR3 nucleotides read TGCAGTGCTTCCTCCTCTCAGGGGAAAGAGACCCAGTACTTC. Encoded protein: CSASSSQGKETQYF.

Only a few counts were recorded for this clonotype. The genes are TRBV24-1 and TRBJ2-7; perhaps TRBD2 as D (6 bases). The CDR3 extends over 14 amino acids. Germline values: CDR1 KGHDR, CDR2 SFDVKD. Trimming took off 6 bases at V and 5 bases at J, with 16 bases between the two ends. CDR3 nucleotide sequence: TGTGCCACCAGTAAGGACGGGGAGGAGGACGAGCAGTACTTC. Its translation: CATSKDGEEDEQYF.

This rearrangement joins TRBV9 to TRBJ2-5; TRBD2 might be the D (6 bases). This CDR3 spans 14 amino acids. Trimming removed 3 bases at V and 5 bases at J, with 14 bases between. Per the germline V gene, CDR1 is SGDLS and CDR2 is YYNGEE. For the CDR3, the DNA is TGTGCCAGCAGCGAATCCGGGACTCCGGAGACCCAGTACTTC. Translation gives CASSESGTPETQYF.

In this sample, this clonotype turned up a few times. The chain recombines TRBV27 with TRBJ2-1; a weak D match, TRBD2 (5 bases). Germline loops: CDR1 MNHEY, CDR2 SMNVEV (reference sequence). CDR3 length equals 21 residues. Deletions cut 2 bases from V and 0 bases from J, with 26 bases between. The DNA of the CDR3 is TGTGCCAGCAGTTTAGGAGGTAGTGAGACGCGCGGATATAGCTCCTACAATGAGCAGTTCTTC. This codes for CASSLGGSETRGYSSYNEQFF.

The chain combines TRBV20-1 with TRBJ2-5; D is tentatively TRBD1 or TRBD2 (5 bases each). V lost 5 bases and J 5 bases, leaving 18 bases between the germline ends. The length of the CDR3 is 14 residues. CDR1 is DFQATT, CDR2 SNEGSKA, per germline (reference sequence). The CDR3 DNA reads TGCAGTGCTCCCCAACCGGGGCTTAGGGAGACCCAGTACTTC. Protein: CSAPQPGLRETQYF.

The J gene is TRBJ2-7, the V gene TRBV10-2; D is perhaps TRBD1 (6 bases). The CDR3 is 15 residues long. CDR1 is WSHSY and CDR2 is SAAADI in the germline V gene. The V and J ends lost 0 bases and 2 bases respectively, with 11 bases between them. CDR3: CASSESTQGPYEQYF. For the CDR3, the DNA is TGCGCCAGCAGTGAGTCGACACAGGGACCCTACGAGCAGTACTTC.

V usage is TRBV10-1 and J usage is TRBJ2-1, with D tentatively TRBD2 (6 bases). V lost 2 bases and J lost 0, with 8 bases in between. The germline gives CDR1 WNHNN, CDR2 SYGVQD (reference sequence). The CDR3 is 15 amino acids. The CDR3: CASSEEGGSYNEQFF. CDR3 DNA sequence: TGCGCCAGCAGTGAGGAGGGAGGCTCCTACAATGAGCAGTTCTTC.

This rearrangement joins TRBV20-1 to TRBJ1-1; a possible D gene is TRBD1 (6 bases). V lost 4 bases to trimming and J lost 7 bases, with 10 bases between them. From germline, CDR1 is DFQATT and CDR2 SNEGSKA (reference sequence). The CDR3 length is 11 residues. CDR3 sequence: CSATRTVEAFF. The CDR3 nucleotides are TGCAGTGCTACTCGGACAGTTGAAGCTTTCTTT.

This clonotype was found once. A clone one base away is much larger, so this may be a read error. The chain is built from TRBV20-1 and TRBJ2-5; D is uncertain. Germline values: CDR1 DFQATT, CDR2 SNEGSKA (reference sequence). There are 13 residues in the CDR3. V gave up 4 bases and J gave up 2 bases, with 11 bases separating them. For the CDR3, the DNA is TGCAGTGCTAATTTTTACGGACAAGAGACCCAGTACTTC. Protein product: CSANFYGQETQYF.

This clonotype was counted at least ten times. The chain has TRBV24-1 and TRBJ1-2; D remains unclear. The CDR3 spans 12 residues. CDR1 is KGHDR and CDR2 is SFDVKD in the germline V gene. The germline V and J ends were trimmed by 3 bases and 6 bases, with 7 bases remaining between them. CDR3: CATSDDPNGYTF. DNA for the CDR3: TGTGCCACCAGTGATGATCCAAATGGCTACACCTTC.

The CDR3, as DNA: TGTGCCAGCAGTGTCGTCGGGGACACCTACAATGAGCAGTTCTTC. It encodes CASSVVGDTYNEQFF. The chain carries TRBV2 and TRBJ2-1; maybe TRBD1 (6 bases). The CDR3 covers 15 residues. In germline, CDR1 is SNHLY, CDR2 FYNNEI. The germline V and J ends were trimmed by 4 bases and 2 bases, with 12 bases remaining between them.

This clonotype was observed a few times. V gene TRBV20-1 combines with J gene TRBJ2-7, with 8 bases matching TRBD1. Germline loops: CDR1 DFQATT, CDR2 SNEGSKA (reference sequence). Trimming removed 1 base from V and 3 bases from J; junction bases left unmatched: 5. This CDR3 has 14 residues. CDR3 sequence reads: CSARVTDRVYEQYF. In DNA, the CDR3 is TGCAGTGCTAGAGTTACGGACAGGGTCTACGAGCAGTACTTC.

In this sample, this clonotype turned up many times. V is TRBV12-3 or TRBV12-4 and J is TRBJ2-3; 9 bases line up with TRBD1. The CDR3 is made up of 15 amino acids. Germline trimming cut 5 bases from V and 1 base from J; bases unmatched to any gene: 4. This chain's CDR3 is CASSRTGEGTDTQYF. CDR3 nucleotides: TGTGCCAGCAGTCGGACAGGGGAGGGCACAGATACGCAGTATTTT.

This clonotype occurred many times. The chain carries TRBV20-1 and TRBJ2-7; possible D gene TRBD1, 5 bases. The CDR3 runs 14 residues. CDR1 is DFQATT and CDR2 is SNEGSKA in the germline V gene (reference sequence). V lost 3 bases to trimming and J lost 3 bases, with 15 bases between them. This CDR3 is CSARKIGHIYEQYF. The CDR3 nucleotides are TGCAGTGCTAGGAAAATTGGACACATCTACGAGCAGTACTTC.